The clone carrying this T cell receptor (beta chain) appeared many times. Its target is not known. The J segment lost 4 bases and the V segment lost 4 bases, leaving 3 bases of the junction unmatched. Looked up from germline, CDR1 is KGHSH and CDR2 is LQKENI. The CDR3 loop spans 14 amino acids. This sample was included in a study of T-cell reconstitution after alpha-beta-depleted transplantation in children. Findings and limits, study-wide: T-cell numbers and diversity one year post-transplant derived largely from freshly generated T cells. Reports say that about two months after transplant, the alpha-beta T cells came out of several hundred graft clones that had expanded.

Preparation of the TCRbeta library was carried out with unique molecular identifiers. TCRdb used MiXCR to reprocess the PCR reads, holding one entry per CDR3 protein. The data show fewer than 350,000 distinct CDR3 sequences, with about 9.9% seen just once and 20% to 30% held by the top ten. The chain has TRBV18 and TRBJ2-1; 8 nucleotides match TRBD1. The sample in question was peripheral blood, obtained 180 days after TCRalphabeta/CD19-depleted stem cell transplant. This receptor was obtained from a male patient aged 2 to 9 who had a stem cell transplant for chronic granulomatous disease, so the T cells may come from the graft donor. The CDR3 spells CASSRGQGYNEQFF. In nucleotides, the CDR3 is TGTGCCAGCTCACGCGGACAGGGATACAATGAGCAGTTCTTC.